These 9 T cell receptor beta chains were sequenced from one sample in a study of T-cell reconstitution after alpha-beta-depleted transplantation in children. It was with unique molecular identifiers that the TCRbeta library was prepared. TCRdb independently ran MiXCR on the PCR reads; one entry per CDR3 protein. The sample includes 250,000 to 350,000 distinct CDR3 sequences, nearly 10% of them seen just once. The sequences come from PBMCs from the stem cell graft donor, collected from the stem cell graft. All receptors come from a human donor who donated a stem cell graft to a child with SCID.

The V gene is TRBV20-1, the J gene TRBJ2-7, with 9 bases fitting TRBD1. This CDR3 comprises 13 residues. Germline V lookup: CDR1 DFQATT, CDR2 SNEGSKA (reference sequence). V was pared by 6 bases and J by 4 bases, with 7 bases of the junction left unmatched. The CDR3 is CSAAGTGFYEQYF. The CDR3 DNA follows: TGCAGTGCGGCAGGGACAGGGTTTTACGAGCAGTACTTC.

This chain connects TRBV12-3 or TRBV12-4 to TRBJ1-5; the match to TRBD1 covers 8 bases. The CDR3 has 15 residues. V lost 6 bases, J lost 6 bases, and 10 bases stayed unmatched. The CDR3: CASSFTGGIGQPQHF. The DNA for the CDR3 is TGTGCCAGCAGCTTTACAGGGGGAATAGGTCAGCCCCAGCATTTT.

The chain is built from TRBV9 and TRBJ1-5, with D possibly being TRBD1 (5 bases). Germline CDR1 and CDR2: SGDLS and YYNGEE. This CDR3 is 15 amino acids long. V lost 2 bases and J lost 0, with 9 bases in between. The CDR3 nucleotides read TGTGCCAGCAGCGTGGGACTGGATAGCAATCAGCCCCAGCATTTT. This codes for CASSVGLDSNQPQHF.

This clonotype was counted a few times. The genes are TRBV27 and TRBJ1-5; D might be TRBD1 (6 bases). The germline V gene has CDR1 MNHEY and CDR2 SMNVEV (reference sequence). The CDR3 is 14 residues long. V dropped 0 bases and J dropped 6 bases, with 9 bases sitting between them. The CDR3: CASSLSRGGQPQHF. CDR3 in DNA: TGTGCCAGCAGTTTATCCAGGGGCGGTCAGCCCCAGCATTTT.

The chain recombines TRBV5-1 with TRBJ1-4; D is unclear. The CDR3 runs to 14 residues. The ends were cut back, 0 bases at V and 6 bases at J, with 9 bases in the middle. Germline V gene lookup returns CDR1 SGHRS and CDR2 YFSETQ. CDR3 in amino acids: CASSLARTDEKLFF. Written as DNA, the CDR3 is TGCGCCAGCAGCTTGGCCCGGACCGATGAAAAACTGTTTTTT. The full variable domain, in which reference TRBV5-1 and TRBJ1-4 provide the parts outside the CDR3, is KAGVTQTPRYLIKTRGQQVTLSCSPISGHRSVSWYQQTPGQGLQFLFEYFSETQRNKGNFPGRFSGRQFSNSRSEMNVSTLELGDSALYLCASSLARTDEKLFFGSGTQLSVL.

The CDR3 nucleotides read TGTGCCAGCACCCGGGTATCCGTGGATACGCAGTATTTT. Protein product: CASTRVSVDTQYF. This chain links TRBV6-6 with TRBJ2-3; D remains ambiguous. Trimming cost V 7 bases and J 6 bases, with 14 bases left between them. The germline V gene encodes CDR1 MNHNY and CDR2 SVGAGI (reference sequence). The CDR3 totals 13 residues.

This sequence joins TRBV24-1 and TRBJ2-3; TRBD2 is a possible D gene (6 bases). Germline V lookup: CDR1 KGHDR, CDR2 SFDVKD. The CDR3 runs 16 residues. Trimming cost V 1 base and J 1 base, with 11 bases left between them. CDR3 sequence reads: CATSDLPGTGTDTQYF. CDR3 nucleotide sequence: TGTGCCACCAGTGATTTACCGGGGACTGGCACAGATACGCAGTATTTT.

This CDR3 reads CASSREPTEAFF. Written as DNA, the CDR3 is TGTGCCAGCAGCCGGGAACCGACTGAAGCTTTCTTT. V gene TRBV7-9 combines with J gene TRBJ1-1; D unclear. Germline CDR1 is SEHNR and CDR2 is FQNEAQ (reference sequence). The CDR3 totals 12 residues. Deletions cut 5 bases from V and 5 bases from J, with 9 bases between.

V usage is TRBV27 and J usage is TRBJ2-7, with TRBD1 matching over 9 bases. Germline values: CDR1 MNHEY, CDR2 SMNVEV (reference sequence). Losses at the gene ends were 5 bases for V and 1 base for J; bases not matched to a gene: 6. The length of the CDR3 is 15 residues. The CDR3: CASSPAGTGSYEQYF. The CDR3 region has the DNA TGTGCCAGCAGTCCAGCCGGGACAGGGTCCTACGAGCAGTACTTC.